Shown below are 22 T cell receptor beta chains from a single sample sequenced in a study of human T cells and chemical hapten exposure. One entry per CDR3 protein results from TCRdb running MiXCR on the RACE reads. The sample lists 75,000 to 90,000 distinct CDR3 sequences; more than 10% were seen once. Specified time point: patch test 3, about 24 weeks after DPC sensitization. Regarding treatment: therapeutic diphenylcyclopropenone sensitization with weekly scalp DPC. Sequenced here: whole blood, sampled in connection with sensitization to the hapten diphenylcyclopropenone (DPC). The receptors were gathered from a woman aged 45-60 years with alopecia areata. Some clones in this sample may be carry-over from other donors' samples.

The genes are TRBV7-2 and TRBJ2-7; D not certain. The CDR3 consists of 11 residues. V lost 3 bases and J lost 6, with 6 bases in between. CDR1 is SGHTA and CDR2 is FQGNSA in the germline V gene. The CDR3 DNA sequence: TGTGCCAGCAGCTTTAGCAGCGAGCAGTACTTC. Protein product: CASSFSSEQYF. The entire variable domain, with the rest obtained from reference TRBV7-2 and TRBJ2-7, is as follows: GAGVSQSPSNKVTEKGKDVELRCDPISGHTALYWYRQSLGQGLEFLIYFQGNSAPDKSGLPSDRFSAERTGGSVSTLTIQRTQQEDSAVYLCASSFSSEQYFGPGTRLTVT.

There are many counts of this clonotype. As DNA, the CDR3 is TGTGCCAGCAGTGCGGACAGGGGGCGCTTAGATACGCAGTATTTT. Translated: CASSADRGRLDTQYF. V gene TRBV7-3 combines with J gene TRBJ2-3, with 11 bases matching TRBD1. The CDR3 length is 15 residues. V lost 6 bases to trimming and J lost 5 bases; unmatched junction nucleotides: 7. Germline values: CDR1 SGHTA, CDR2 FQGTGA.

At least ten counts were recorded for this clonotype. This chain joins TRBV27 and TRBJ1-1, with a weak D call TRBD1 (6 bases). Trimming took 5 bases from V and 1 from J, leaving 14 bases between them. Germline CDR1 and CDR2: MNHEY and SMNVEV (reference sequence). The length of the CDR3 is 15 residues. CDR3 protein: CASSKWTVTNTEAFF. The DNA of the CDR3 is TGTGCCAGCAGTAAGTGGACAGTTACGAACACTGAAGCTTTCTTT.

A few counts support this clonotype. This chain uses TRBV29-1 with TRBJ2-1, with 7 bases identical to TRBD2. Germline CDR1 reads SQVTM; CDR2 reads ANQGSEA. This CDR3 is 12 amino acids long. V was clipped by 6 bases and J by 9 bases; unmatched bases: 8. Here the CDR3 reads CSVQAGSVEQFF. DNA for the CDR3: TGCAGCGTGCAAGCGGGGTCAGTTGAGCAGTTCTTC.

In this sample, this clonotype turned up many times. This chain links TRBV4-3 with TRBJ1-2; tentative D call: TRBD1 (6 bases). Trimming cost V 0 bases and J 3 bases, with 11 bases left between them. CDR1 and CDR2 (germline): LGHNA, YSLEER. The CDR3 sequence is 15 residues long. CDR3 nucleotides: TGCGCCAGCAGCCAAGATCTTCAGGGGCACTATGGCTACACCTTC. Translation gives CASSQDLQGHYGYTF.

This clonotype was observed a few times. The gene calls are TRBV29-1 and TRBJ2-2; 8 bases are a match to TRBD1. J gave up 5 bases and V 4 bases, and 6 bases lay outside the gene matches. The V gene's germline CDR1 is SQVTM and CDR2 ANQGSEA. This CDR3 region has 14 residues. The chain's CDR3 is CSVGGQGGTGELFF. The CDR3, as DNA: TGCAGCGTTGGAGGACAGGGAGGAACCGGGGAGCTGTTTTTT.

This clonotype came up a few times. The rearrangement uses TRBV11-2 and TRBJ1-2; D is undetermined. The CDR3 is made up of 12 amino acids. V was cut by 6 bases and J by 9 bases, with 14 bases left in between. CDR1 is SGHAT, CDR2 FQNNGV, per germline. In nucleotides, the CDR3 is TGTGCCAGCAGTTCCCTGCTTGAGCGCTACACCTTC. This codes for CASSSLLERYTF.

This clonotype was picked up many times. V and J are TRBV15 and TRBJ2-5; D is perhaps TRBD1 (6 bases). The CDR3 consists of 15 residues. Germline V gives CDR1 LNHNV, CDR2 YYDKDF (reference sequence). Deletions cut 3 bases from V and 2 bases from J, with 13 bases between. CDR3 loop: CATSSLTGLQETQYF. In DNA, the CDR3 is TGTGCCACCAGCAGTCTTACAGGGCTTCAAGAGACCCAGTACTTC.

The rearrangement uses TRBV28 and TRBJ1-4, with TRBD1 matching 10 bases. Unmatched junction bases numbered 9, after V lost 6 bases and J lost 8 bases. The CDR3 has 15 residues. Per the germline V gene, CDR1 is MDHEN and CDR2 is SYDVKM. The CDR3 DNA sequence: TGTGCCAGCAGCCCAAGGGGGACAGGGGACGAAAAACTGTTTTTT. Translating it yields CASSPRGTGDEKLFF. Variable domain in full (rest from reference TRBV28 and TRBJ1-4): DVKVTQSSRYLVKRTGEKVFLECVQDMDHENMFWYRQDPGLGLRLIYFSYDVKMKEKGDIPEGYSVSREKKERFSLILESASTNQTSMYLCASSPRGTGDEKLFFGSGTQLSVL.

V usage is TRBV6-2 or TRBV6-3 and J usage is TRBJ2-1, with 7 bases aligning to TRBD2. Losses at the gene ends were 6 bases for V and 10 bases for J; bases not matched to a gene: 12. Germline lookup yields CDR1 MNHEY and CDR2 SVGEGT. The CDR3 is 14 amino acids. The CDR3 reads CASRRPLPSGEQFF. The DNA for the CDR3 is TGTGCCAGCAGGAGGCCACTCCCTAGCGGCGAGCAGTTCTTC.

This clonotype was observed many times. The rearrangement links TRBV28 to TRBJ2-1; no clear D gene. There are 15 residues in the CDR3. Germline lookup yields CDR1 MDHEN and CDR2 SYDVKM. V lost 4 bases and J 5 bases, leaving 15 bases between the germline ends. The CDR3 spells CASSSRKVLNNEQFF. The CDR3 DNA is TGTGCCAGCAGTTCCCGAAAAGTATTAAACAATGAGCAGTTCTTC.

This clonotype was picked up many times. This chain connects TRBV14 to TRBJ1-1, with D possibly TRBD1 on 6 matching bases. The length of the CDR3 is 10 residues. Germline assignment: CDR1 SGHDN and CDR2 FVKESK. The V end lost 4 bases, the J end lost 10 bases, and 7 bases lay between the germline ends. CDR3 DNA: TGTGCCAGCAGCCCCAGGGGAGCTTTCTTT. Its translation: CASSPRGAFF.

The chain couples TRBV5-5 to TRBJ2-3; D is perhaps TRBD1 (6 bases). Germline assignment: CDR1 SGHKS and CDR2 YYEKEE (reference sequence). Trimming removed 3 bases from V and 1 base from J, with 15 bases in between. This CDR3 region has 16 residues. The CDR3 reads CASSWGPRAGTDTQYF. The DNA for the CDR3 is TGTGCCAGCAGCTGGGGGCCAAGGGCAGGCACAGATACGCAGTATTTT.

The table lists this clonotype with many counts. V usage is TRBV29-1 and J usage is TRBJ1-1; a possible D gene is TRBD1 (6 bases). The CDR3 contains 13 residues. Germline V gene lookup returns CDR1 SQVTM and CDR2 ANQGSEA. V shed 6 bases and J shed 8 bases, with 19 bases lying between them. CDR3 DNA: TGCAGCGTAGAGGGACACCGCAACGGGGAAGCTTTCTTT. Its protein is CSVEGHRNGEAFF.

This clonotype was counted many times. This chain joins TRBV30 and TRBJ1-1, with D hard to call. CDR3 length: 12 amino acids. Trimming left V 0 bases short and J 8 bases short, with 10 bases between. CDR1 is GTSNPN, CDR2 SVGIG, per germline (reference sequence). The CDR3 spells CAWSVSPREAFF. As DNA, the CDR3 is TGTGCCTGGAGTGTCAGCCCGAGAGAAGCTTTCTTT.

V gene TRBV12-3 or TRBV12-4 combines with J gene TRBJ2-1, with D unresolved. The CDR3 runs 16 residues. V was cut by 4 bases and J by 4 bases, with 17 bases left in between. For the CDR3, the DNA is TGTGCCAGCAGTTCCACTGGGGAAGGGAATTACAATGAGCAGTTCTTC. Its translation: CASSSTGEGNYNEQFF.

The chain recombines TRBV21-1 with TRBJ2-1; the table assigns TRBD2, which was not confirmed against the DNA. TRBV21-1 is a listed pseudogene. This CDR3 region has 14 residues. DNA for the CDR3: TGTGCCAGCAGCAACATGGGAGGGCCCGATGAGCAGTTCTTC. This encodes CASSNMGGPDEQFF.

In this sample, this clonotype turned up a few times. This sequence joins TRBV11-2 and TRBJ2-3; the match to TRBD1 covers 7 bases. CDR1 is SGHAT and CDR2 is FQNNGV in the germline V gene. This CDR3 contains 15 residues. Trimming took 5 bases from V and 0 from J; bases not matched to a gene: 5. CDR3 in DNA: TGTGCCAGCAGCGCCAGACAGGGAAGCACAGATACGCAGTATTTT. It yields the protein CASSARQGSTDTQYF.

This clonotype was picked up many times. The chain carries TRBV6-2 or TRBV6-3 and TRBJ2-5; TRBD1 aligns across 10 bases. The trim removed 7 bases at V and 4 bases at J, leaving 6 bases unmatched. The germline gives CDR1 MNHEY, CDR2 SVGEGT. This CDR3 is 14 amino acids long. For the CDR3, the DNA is TGTGCCAGCACCTACCGGACAGGGGGAGAGACCCAGTACTTC. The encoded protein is CASTYRTGGETQYF.

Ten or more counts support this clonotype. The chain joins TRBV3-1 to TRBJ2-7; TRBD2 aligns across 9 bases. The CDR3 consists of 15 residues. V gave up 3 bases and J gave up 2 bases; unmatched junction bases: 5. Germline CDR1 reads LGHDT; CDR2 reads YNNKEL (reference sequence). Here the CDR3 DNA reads TGTGCCAGCAGCCACAAGGGACTAGCCCCCTACGAGCAGTACTTC. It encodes CASSHKGLAPYEQYF.

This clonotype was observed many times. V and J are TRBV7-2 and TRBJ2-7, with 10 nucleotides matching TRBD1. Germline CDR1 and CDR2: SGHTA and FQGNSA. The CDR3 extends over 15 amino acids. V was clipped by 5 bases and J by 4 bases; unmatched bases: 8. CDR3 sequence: CASSPRQGARYEQYF. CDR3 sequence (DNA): TGTGCCAGCAGCCCCCGACAGGGGGCGAGGTACGAGCAGTACTTC.

The CDR3 nucleotides read TGTGCCAGCAGTTCCGGACAGGGGCTGGCGGCTTTCTTT. Its translation: CASSSGQGLAAFF. The rearrangement joins TRBV6-5 to TRBJ1-1; 9 bases fit TRBD1. The CDR3 length is 13 residues. J gave up 11 bases and V 4 bases, and 8 bases lay outside the gene matches. Germline V gene lookup returns CDR1 MNHEY and CDR2 SVGAGI.